This T cell receptor beta chain was documented in a study of blood T cells in healthy people across ages. Trimming removed 1 base from V and 6 bases from J, with 5 bases in between. The CDR3 loop spans 11 amino acids. The germline gives CDR1 SGHDT, CDR2 YYEEEE. The authors ran a second PCR of about 6 to 11 cycles using a sample-barcoded 5' primer and a J-beta primer mix. TCRdb processed the 5' RACE reads anew with MiXCR; each CDR3 protein has one entry. This sample has around 1,500,000 distinct CDR3 sequences, with roughly 45% found just once. This clonotype has only a few counts. Staff drew 9 to 10 milliliters of peripheral blood from each donor.

Specimen: blood. V is TRBV5-6 and J is TRBJ2-7; no firm D call. This clonotype was obtained from a woman younger than 30 in good health. CDR3 coding DNA: TGTGCCAGCAGCTTGAAATCCGAGCAGTACTTC. It translates to CASSLKSEQYF.